These 10 T cell receptor beta chains originate from one sample sequenced in a study of cytomegalovirus exposure and HLA in healthy donors. With 60 Vbeta and 13 Jbeta primers, the PCR was carried out. Profiled with immunoSEQ multiplex PCR; TCRdb holds only in-frame clones, not every one. The table lists 220,000 or so clones, with around 1.1% in the top ten. Specimen: PBMCs. Receptor source: a girl under 10 years old in good health and CMV-seropositive.

The chain links TRBV9 to TRBJ2-7; the match to TRBD1 covers 8 bases. The J segment lost 1 base and the V segment lost 1 base, leaving 7 bases of the junction unmatched. CDR1 and CDR2 (germline): SGDLS, YYNGEE. The CDR3 spans 16 residues. In DNA, the CDR3 is TGTGCCAGCAGCGTATCTCCGACAGGGGATTCCTACGAGCAGTACTTC. It specifies CASSVSPTGDSYEQYF.

The rearrangement joins TRBV2 to TRBJ2-1; D may be TRBD2 (5 bases). Germline V CDR1 and CDR2: SNHLY, FYNNEI. The CDR3 is 14 residues long. The ends were cut back, 6 bases at V and 3 bases at J, with 12 bases in the middle. In DNA, the CDR3 is TGTGCCAGCAGGAGGACTTTTCTCTACAATGAGCAGTTCTTC. Encoded protein: CASRRTFLYNEQFF.

As concerns this clone: The same CDR3 arises from other DNA sequences in this sample as well. The chain links TRBV6-1 to TRBJ2-7, with D uncertain. Germline V gene lookup returns CDR1 MNHNS and CDR2 SASEGT. Trimming removed 3 bases from V and 3 bases from J, with 3 bases in between. There are 11 residues in the CDR3. DNA of the CDR3: TGTGCCAGCAGTGATAACTACGAGCAGTACTTC. Its translation: CASSDNYEQYF.

The rearrangement uses TRBV19 and TRBJ2-5, with D possibly being TRBD1 (6 bases). The ends were cut back, 3 bases at V and 0 bases at J, with 17 bases in the middle. The CDR3 extends over 17 amino acids. Per germline, CDR1 LNHDA and CDR2 SQIVND (reference sequence). The CDR3 reads CASSIGNQGSYQETQYF. CDR3 nucleotides: TGTGCCAGTAGTATCGGGAACCAGGGGTCGTACCAAGAGACCCAGTACTTC.

The chain has TRBV19 and TRBJ2-3; D is unclear. The CDR3 sequence is 15 residues long. Germline V CDR1 and CDR2: LNHDA, SQIVND (reference sequence). Trimming cost V 1 base and J 4 bases, with 12 bases left between them. CDR3 sequence (DNA): TGTGCCAGTAGTATAGTGCTTCGGCTAGCAGATACGCAGTATTTT. It specifies CASSIVLRLADTQYF.

The chain joins TRBV5-4 to TRBJ2-5; 10 nucleotides match TRBD1. Germline loops: CDR1 SGHNT, CDR2 YYREEE (reference sequence). J gave up 5 bases and V 7 bases, and 8 bases lay outside the gene matches. This CDR3 has 14 amino acids. The DNA of the CDR3 is TGTGCCAGCGTCCCGGACAGGGGGGGGGAGACCCAGTACTTC. This gives the protein CASVPDRGGETQYF.

The V and J genes are TRBV19 and TRBJ2-2, with D perhaps TRBD2 (6 bases). CDR1 LNHDA and CDR2 SQIVND come from the germline V gene (reference sequence). The CDR3 contains 11 residues. V dropped 10 bases and J dropped 6 bases, with 9 bases sitting between them. The CDR3 region is CAIGRAGELFF. The CDR3 DNA is TGTGCCATCGGGAGAGCCGGGGAGCTGTTTTTT.

The chain joins TRBV5-1 to TRBJ2-6; no clear D gene. Germline values: CDR1 SGHRS, CDR2 YFSETQ. The CDR3 has 14 amino acids. The V and J ends lost 2 bases and 2 bases respectively, with 5 bases between them. CDR3 sequence (DNA): TGCGCCAGCAGCTTCCAGGCTGGGGCCAACGTCCTGACTTTC. Encoded protein: CASSFQAGANVLTF.

This rearrangement joins TRBV7-9 to TRBJ2-1; 7 nucleotides match TRBD2. Germline V CDR1 and CDR2: SEHNR, FQNEAQ (reference sequence). The CDR3 runs to 14 residues. The junction had 3 bases not matched to a gene; V was cut back by 3 bases and J by 4 bases. DNA of the CDR3: TGTGCCAGCAGCTTGGGGGGGACGTACAATGAGCAGTTCTTC. Protein product: CASSLGGTYNEQFF.

V gene TRBV5-4 combines with J gene TRBJ2-7; TRBD2 agrees at 14 bases. The CDR3 extends over 16 amino acids. V shed 1 base and J 3 bases; nucleotides not matched to a gene: 3. CDR1 SGHNT and CDR2 YYREEE come from the germline V gene (reference sequence). DNA for the CDR3: TGTGCCAGCAGCTTGCCCGGGACTAGCGGGAGCTACGAGCAGTACTTC. Protein sequence: CASSLPGTSGSYEQYF.